This TCR beta chain was found in a study of blood T cell repertoires in COVID-19. Study as a whole: COVID-19 samples, acute and convalescent, were from the United States, Italy and Spain. From T cells, B-cell-depleted T cells, or PBMCs came the material, which was cDNA or gDNA.

Deletions cut 0 bases from V and 7 bases from J, with 12 bases between. Per germline, CDR1 LGHNA and CDR2 YSLEER. The CDR3 spans 14 residues. In the original analysis: Reference gene primer amplification yielded estimated nucleated cell counts. The table came from immunoSEQ multiplex PCR; TCRdb's copy has only in-frame clones and leaves some out. D and trimming come from the DNA, and the V and J calls and clone size come from that table. The sample holds 150,000 to 200,000 clones; approximately 85% are singletons and the top ten take 11%. The receptor was derived from a human donor with active or convalescent COVID-19. The donor label of this sample is uncertain. The chain employs TRBV4-3 and TRBJ1-2; D perhaps matches TRBD1 (6 bases). Sequencing was carried out using peripheral blood. The CDR3 DNA reads TGCGCCAGCAGCCAAGATGCGGGGGCGCGTGGCTACACCTTC. This codes for CASSQDAGARGYTF.